This T cell receptor (beta chain) originates from a study of T-cell reconstitution after alpha-beta-depleted transplantation in children. Study observations and caveats: Day-60 TCRbeta diversity that was high in some patients was derived from surviving recipient T cells and thymic progenitors. Several hundred expanded graft clones reportedly supplied alpha-beta T cells about two months after transplant. Fresh T-cell production supplied most of the T-cell counts and diversity seen one year after transplant.

With regard to this clonotype: Its antigen is unknown.

Germline-derived CDR1 and CDR2 are SGHRS and YFSETQ. The CDR3 is 13 residues long. Trimming stripped 7 bases from V and 6 bases from J, with 17 bases between. Unique molecular identifiers were used to barcode this TCRbeta library. MiXCR, applied by TCRdb to the PCR reads, yields one record per CDR3 protein. The table lists 700,000 to 850,000 distinct CDR3 sequences, roughly 16% of them singletons. The V call is TRBV5-1, the J call TRBJ2-7, with D perhaps matching TRBD2 (5 bases). The sequence came from a male patient aged 10 to 17 who had a stem cell transplant for acute lymphoblastic leukemia, so the T cells may come from the graft donor. The source material was PBMCs, mostly from graft donor cells, sampled 360 days after TCRalphabeta/CD19-depleted stem cell transplant. The CDR3 loop reads CASRPLEGGEQYF. CDR3 DNA: TGCGCCAGCCGACCGCTAGAAGGAGGCGAGCAGTACTTC.